These T cell receptor beta chains were read from a single sample in a study of regulatory T cells in long-lasting Graves disease. TCRdb processed the multiplex PCR reads anew with MiXCR; each CDR3 protein has one entry. The sample carries fewer than 650,000 distinct CDR3 sequences, around 15% recorded once. This same sample was also part of a study on T cells in Graves' hyperthyroidism and ophthalmopathy.

The source was peripheral blood mononuclear cells (PBMCs), collected at new diagnosis, from a patient treated with antithyroid drugs. All receptors come from a man younger than 30 with Graves disease. CDR3s include the opening cysteine and the closing phenylalanine or tryptophan. The D gene is left open where the match is weak. The listing skips clone size in some rows; elsewhere it reads once, few, many or a size class.

>TRBV30|many|TRBJ2-3|NA
CAWSVTGSVSDTQYF
TGTGCCTGGAGTGTAACCGGTTCAGTTTCAGATACGCAGTATTTT
>TRBV6-2/TRBV6-3|NA|TRBJ2-2|TRBD2
CASSYFTTSGNTEELFF
TGTGCCAGCAGTTACTTTACTACTAGCGGGAACACCGAGGAGCTGTTTTTT
>TRBV20-1|few|TRBJ2-1|NA
CSAHHSRGYNEQFF
TGCAGTGCCCACCACTCTCGCGGTTACAATGAGCAGTTCTTC
>TRBV20-1|NA|TRBJ2-1|TRBD2
CSAQGGRAIHEQFF
TGCAGTGCACAAGGCGGGAGGGCCATTCATGAGCAGTTCTTC
>TRBV5-6|few|TRBJ2-7|TRBD1
CASSLPGQDYEQYF
TGTGCCAGCAGCTTGCCGGGACAGGACTACGAGCAGTACTTC
>TRBV6-5|few|TRBJ1-6|TRBD1
CASSYSDRGSPLHF
TGTGCCAGCAGTTACTCTGACAGGGGCTCACCCCTCCACTTT
>TRBV5-1|many|TRBJ1-1|NA
CASSLGGWLPPLSNTEAFF
TGCGCCAGCAGCTTGGGGGGGTGGTTGCCTCCACTTTCGAACACTGAAGCTTTCTTT
>TRBV11-1|NA|TRBJ2-1|TRBD2
CASSFELAAEQFF
TGTGCCAGCAGCTTCGAACTAGCGGCTGAGCAGTTCTTC
>TRBV5-1|many|TRBJ2-1|NA
CASSLIGSTDGGFF
TGCGCCAGCAGCTTGATCGGTTCAACGGACGGGGGGTTCTTC
>TRBV20-1|NA|TRBJ1-5|NA
CSAADGGKGTQHF
TGCAGTGCTGCGGACGGGGGCAAGGGGACCCAGCATTTT
>TRBV28|many|TRBJ2-3|NA
CASSFQSSTDTQYF
TGTGCCAGCAGTTTCCAGAGTAGCACAGATACGCAGTATTTT
>TRBV5-1|NA|TRBJ2-1|TRBD2
CASSFRLAGDEQFF
TGCGCCAGCAGCTTCCGACTAGCGGGCGATGAGCAGTTCTTC
>TRBV7-9|few|TRBJ1-1|TRBD1
CASNLNAGGTEAFF
TGTGCCAGCAACCTCAATGCAGGGGGCACTGAAGCTTTCTTT
>TRBV20-1|many|TRBJ2-7|TRBD2
CSATGLAGDIHEQYF
TGCAGTGCTACGGGACTAGCGGGAGATATCCACGAGCAGTACTTC
>TRBV12-3/TRBV12-4|NA|TRBJ1-5|NA
CASSPIGAGYQPQHF
TGTGCCAGCAGTCCAATCGGGGCGGGGTACCAGCCCCAGCATTTT
>TRBV7-6|many|TRBJ2-1|TRBD2
CASSLSGGSSYNEQFF
TGTGCCAGCAGCTTATCGGGAGGGAGCTCCTACAATGAGCAGTTCTTC
>TRBV20-1|few|TRBJ2-7|NA
CSARVREYSYEQYF
TGCAGTGCTAGAGTGAGGGAGTACTCCTACGAGCAGTACTTC
>TRBV5-1|NA|TRBJ1-5|NA
CASSPTGFGDQPQHF
TGCGCCAGCAGCCCTACAGGATTCGGCGATCAGCCCCAGCATTTT
>TRBV18|many|TRBJ2-7|NA
CASSHPSAGSYEQYF
TGTGCCAGCTCACATCCTTCCGCGGGGTCCTACGAGCAGTACTTC
>TRBV6-1|many|TRBJ2-3|TRBD2
CASSEEVLAGATDTQYF
TGTGCCAGCAGTGAAGAGGTCCTAGCGGGAGCAACAGATACGCAGTATTTT
>TRBV5-1|few|TRBJ1-3|TRBD1
CASSLGQGKNTIYF
TGCGCCAGCAGCTTGGGACAGGGTAAAAACACCATATATTTT
>TRBV12-3/TRBV12-4|many|TRBJ2-5|TRBD1
CASSLADRVETQYF
TGTGCCAGCAGTTTAGCGGACAGGGTGGAGACCCAGTACTTC
>TRBV18|few|TRBJ2-2|NA
CASSSSTGEPFF
TGTGCCAGCTCCAGTAGCACCGGGGAGCCGTTTTTT
>TRBV27|NA|TRBJ1-6|NA
CASSLGQGSPLHF
TGTGCCAGCAGTTTGGGGCAGGGATCACCCCTCCACTTT
>TRBV10-2|few|TRBJ1-2|NA
CASRGRSSYGYTF
TGCGCCAGCAGAGGACGGTCCTCCTATGGCTACACCTTC
>TRBV30|NA|TRBJ1-1|NA
CAWTGYSEAFF
TGTGCCTGGACAGGGTATTCTGAAGCTTTCTTT
>TRBV19|NA|TRBJ1-2|NA
CASSSFPGTGNYGYTF
TGTGCCAGTAGCTCGTTTCCCGGGACGGGGAACTATGGCTACACCTTC
>TRBV9|NA|TRBJ2-7|TRBD2
CASSSQAGGSYEQYF
TGTGCCAGCAGCTCCCAAGCGGGAGGCTCCTACGAGCAGTACTTC
>TRBV18|few|TRBJ1-2|NA
CASSRDGDYGYTF
TGTGCCAGCTCCCGGGACGGCGACTATGGCTACACCTTC
>TRBV2|few|TRBJ1-4|NA
CASRIQDLNEKLFF
TGTGCCAGCAGGATACAGGACCTTAATGAAAAACTGTTTTTT
>TRBV18|NA|TRBJ2-2|NA
CASSIDGELFF
TGTGCCAGCTCAATCGACGGGGAGCTGTTTTTT
>TRBV11-2|many|TRBJ2-7|NA
CASSLEAGSTYEQYF
TGTGCCAGCAGCTTAGAGGCAGGATCCACCTACGAGCAGTACTTC
>TRBV5-6|many|TRBJ2-3|TRBD1
CASSSPGQGGDTQYF
TGTGCCAGCAGCTCGCCGGGACAGGGGGGAGATACGCAGTATTTT
>TRBV2|NA|TRBJ2-2|NA
CASSVTLTGELFF
TGTGCCAGCAGTGTTACCCTCACCGGGGAGCTGTTTTTT
>TRBV9|few|TRBJ1-2|NA
CASTPQGSIYGYTF
TGTGCCAGCACCCCCCAGGGTTCCATCTATGGCTACACCTTC
>TRBV5-1|many|TRBJ2-7|TRBD1
CATADRETGEQYF
TGCGCCACCGCGGACAGGGAGACTGGCGAGCAGTACTTC
>TRBV5-8|few|TRBJ2-7|TRBD2
CASSLVPSGRSSYEQYF
TGTGCCAGCAGCTTGGTTCCTAGCGGGAGGAGCTCCTACGAGCAGTACTTC
>TRBV18|NA|TRBJ1-1|NA
CASSPLDGAAFEAFF
TGTGCCAGCTCACCACTAGACGGGGCCGCCTTTGAAGCTTTCTTT
>TRBV20-1|many|TRBJ2-3|TRBD2
CSARLAGVPDTQYF
TGCAGTGCTAGACTAGCGGGAGTACCAGATACGCAGTATTTT
>TRBV5-4|NA|TRBJ2-7|TRBD1
CASSKRQGHSYEQYF
TGTGCCAGCAGCAAAAGACAGGGGCACTCCTACGAGCAGTACTTC
>TRBV28|few|TRBJ2-7|TRBD1
CASSSTGISTYEQYF
TGTGCCAGCAGCTCGACAGGGATCTCAACCTACGAGCAGTACTTC
>TRBV5-5|NA|TRBJ1-5|NA
CASSLTDGVRAQPQHF
TGTGCCAGCAGCCTGACCGACGGGGTTAGGGCTCAGCCCCAGCATTTT
>TRBV20-1|few|TRBJ2-1|NA
CSASGGVNEQFF
TGCAGCGCATCCGGAGGGGTCAATGAGCAGTTCTTC
>TRBV28|few|TRBJ1-5|TRBD1
CASSLEDRAPQHF
TGTGCCAGCAGTTTAGAAGACAGGGCGCCCCAGCATTTT
>TRBV30|many|TRBJ2-7|NA
CAWSVGGTYEQYF
TGTGCCTGGAGTGTAGGAGGAACCTACGAGCAGTACTTC
>TRBV20-1|few|TRBJ2-2|TRBD1
CSASAGGARGNTGELFF
TGCAGTGCTAGTGCAGGGGGCGCCCGAGGAAACACCGGGGAGCTGTTTTTT
>TRBV11-3|many|TRBJ2-3|TRBD2
CASSLRLAGIDTQYF
TGTGCCAGCAGCTTACGACTAGCGGGTATAGATACGCAGTATTTT
>TRBV20-1|NA|TRBJ2-1|TRBD2
CSAPVMTSGNNEQFF
TGCAGTGCTCCCGTGATGACTAGCGGGAATAATGAGCAGTTCTTC
>TRBV6-2/TRBV6-3|NA|TRBJ2-7|NA
CASRRGEIYEQYF
TGTGCCAGCAGACGCGGGGAGATCTACGAGCAGTACTTC
>TRBV20-1|many|TRBJ2-3|TRBD2
CSALYGGLAGGPTDTQYF
TGCAGTGCGTTATATGGGGGACTAGCGGGAGGGCCAACAGATACGCAGTATTTT